The sequence of this T cell receptor beta chain was determined in a study of blood T cell repertoires in COVID-19. Across the study: Specimens from acute and convalescent COVID-19 originated in the United States, Italy and Spain. The cDNA or gDNA used as material had been derived from T cells, B-cell-depleted T cells, or PBMCs.

The germline gives CDR1 SNHLY, CDR2 FYNNEI. The CDR3 covers 12 residues. V gave up 2 bases and J gave up 5 bases, with 7 bases separating them. Measured with immunoSEQ multiplex PCR; TCRdb has only the in-frame clones, and not every one. The repertoire consists of 200,000 or so clones, with 65% to 85% occurring once and the leading ten covering about 7.2%. Input material: PBMCs or T cells enriched from blood (not recorded which). The TCR comes from a woman aged 35 to 49 with acute COVID-19. The genes are TRBV2 and TRBJ2-7; D might be TRBD2 (5 bases). The DNA of the CDR3 is TGTGCCAGCAGTGAATCGCGGGACGAGCAGTACTTC. Amino acid sequence: CASSESRDEQYF.